This T cell receptor (beta chain) was retrieved from a study of blood T cell repertoires in COVID-19. The J segment lost 7 bases and the V segment lost 1 base, leaving 10 bases of the junction unmatched. The germline CDR1 and CDR2 sequences are SGHVS and FNYEAQ. CDR3 length: 17 residues. Ages ranged from about 18 to 90 years, with residence in 24 US areas. The sample holds one count of this clone. As originally analysed: Estimation of nucleated cell counts was performed using reference gene primer amplification. TCRdb's table, derived via immunoSEQ multiplex PCR, lists solely in-frame clones and lacks some. V and J calls and clone size follow that table, whereas D and trimming were derived from the DNA. This sample carries fewer than 600,000 clones, 88% of them seen once, and the ten largest clones take 1.5% to 2%.

Sample: PBMCs or T cells enriched from blood (not recorded which). The chain combines TRBV7-6 with TRBJ1-4; 9 bases map to TRBD1. This clonotype was obtained from a woman in her thirties or forties who had recovered from COVID-19. DNA for the CDR3: TGTGCCAGCAGCTTAGAACAGGGGGCGAGAAGTGCTGAAAAACTGTTTTTT. Translated, it gives CASSLEQGARSAEKLFF.